This passage covers 5 T cell receptor beta chains from one sample sequenced in a study of T cell changes during pregnancy in multiple sclerosis. Libraries were prepared by immunoSEQ multiplex PCR; TCRdb keeps only in-frame clonotypes and omits some of them. The data contain about 80,000 clones, 90% to 95% of them singletons. Sequenced material: CD4+ T cells from peripheral blood mononuclear cells, taken before pregnancy. The source of these receptors is a female donor with multiple sclerosis, enrolled in a pregnancy study.

The chain recombines TRBV2 with TRBJ2-3; 13 bases fit TRBD2. V lost 6 bases to trimming and J lost 0 bases; unmatched junction nucleotides: 3. The CDR3 runs 16 residues. Germline V gene lookup returns CDR1 SNHLY and CDR2 FYNNEI. CDR3 residues: CASRPGLAGSTDTQYF. CDR3 bases: TGTGCCAGCAGACCGGGACTAGCGGGGAGCACAGATACGCAGTATTTT.

The rearrangement uses TRBV5-1 and TRBJ2-4; possibly TRBD2 for D (5 bases). The germline gives CDR1 SGHRS, CDR2 YFSETQ. The CDR3 extends over 16 amino acids. V lost 0 bases, J lost 2 bases, and 12 bases lay in between. The CDR3 DNA reads as TGCGCCAGCAGCTTGGATTCTGGGAGAACCAAAAACATTCAGTACTTC. Its protein product is CASSLDSGRTKNIQYF.

The J gene is TRBJ2-1, the V gene TRBV30; 8 bases are a match to TRBD1. The ends lost 2 bases at V and 0 bases at J; junction bases unmatched: 3. Germline CDR1 and CDR2: GTSNPN and SVGIG (reference sequence). CDR3 length: 15 amino acids. The CDR3 loop reads CAWSRDRPSYNEQFF. CDR3 sequence (DNA): TGTGCCTGGAGTCGGGACAGGCCCTCCTACAATGAGCAGTTCTTC.

The chain uses TRBV5-1 and TRBJ2-3, with a weak D call TRBD2 (6 bases). V dropped 0 bases and J dropped 3 bases, with 11 bases sitting between them. CDR3 length equals 15 residues. Germline CDR1 and CDR2: SGHRS and YFSETQ. The CDR3 DNA sequence: TGCGCCAGCAGCTTGGACGCCGGAGGGACAGATACGCAGTATTTT. This codes for CASSLDAGGTDTQYF.

V usage is TRBV19 and J usage is TRBJ1-1; D gene unclear. This CDR3 has 12 amino acids. CDR1 LNHDA and CDR2 SQIVND come from the germline V gene (reference sequence). Between the trimmed V and J ends, which lost 6 bases and 13 bases, there was a span of 18 bases. The CDR3 DNA follows: TGTGCCAGTAGGACGGACTCAGGTTTGGATTTCTTT. Its protein is CASRTDSGLDFF.